This T cell receptor beta chain was obtained from a study of T-cell memory formation after mild COVID-19. Each CDR3 protein is one row after TCRdb ran MiXCR on the 5' RACE reads. In the table there are about 58,000 distinct CDR3 sequences, about a quarter of which are singletons. This clonotype was seen more than once but under ten times. V shed 1 base, J shed 2 bases, and the junction held 6 bases outside the gene matches. CDR1 and CDR2 (germline): MDHEN, SYDVKM. The CDR3 has 17 amino acids. V usage is TRBV28 and J usage is TRBJ2-3, with TRBD2 matching over 10 bases. The clonotype originates from a man aged 18 to 35 who had mild COVID-19 (a few samples of this study predate the infection). Cell type and time point are not known. What was sequenced was PBMCs or a T cell subset sorted from them (not recorded which). CDR3 coding DNA: TGTGCCAGCAGTTTATTAACCCTAGCGGGGGCCACAGATACGCAGTATTTT. It codes for CASSLLTLAGATDTQYF.